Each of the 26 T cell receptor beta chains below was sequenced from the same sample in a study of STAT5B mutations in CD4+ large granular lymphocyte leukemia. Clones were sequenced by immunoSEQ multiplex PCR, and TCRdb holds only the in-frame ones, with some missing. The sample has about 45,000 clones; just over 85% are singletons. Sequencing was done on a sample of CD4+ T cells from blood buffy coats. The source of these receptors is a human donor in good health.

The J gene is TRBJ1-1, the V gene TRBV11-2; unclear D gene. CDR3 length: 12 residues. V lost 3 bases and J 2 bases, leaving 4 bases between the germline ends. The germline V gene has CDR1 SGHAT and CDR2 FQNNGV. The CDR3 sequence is CASSFTNTEAFF. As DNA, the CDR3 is TGTGCCAGCAGCTTCACTAACACTGAAGCTTTCTTT.

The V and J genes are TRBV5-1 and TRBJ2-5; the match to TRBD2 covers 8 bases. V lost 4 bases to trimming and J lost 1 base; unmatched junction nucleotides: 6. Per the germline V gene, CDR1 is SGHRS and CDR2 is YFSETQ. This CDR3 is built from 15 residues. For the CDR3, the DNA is TGCGCCAGCAGCCCCGTAGCGGGAAGCCAAGAGACCCAGTACTTC. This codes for CASSPVAGSQETQYF.

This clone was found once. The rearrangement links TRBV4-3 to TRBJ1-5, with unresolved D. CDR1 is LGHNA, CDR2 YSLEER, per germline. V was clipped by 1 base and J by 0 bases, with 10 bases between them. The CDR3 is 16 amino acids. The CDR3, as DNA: TGCGCCAGCAGCCAAGTTCGGTGTTATAGCAATCAGCCCCAGCATTTT. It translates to CASSQVRCYSNQPQHF.

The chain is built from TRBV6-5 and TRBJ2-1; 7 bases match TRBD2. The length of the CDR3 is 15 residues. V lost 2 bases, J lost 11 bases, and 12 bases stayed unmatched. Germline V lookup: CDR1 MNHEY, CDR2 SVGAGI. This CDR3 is CASSYGRVRREKQFF. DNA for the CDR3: TGTGCCAGCAGTTACGGGCGGGTGAGGCGGGAGAAGCAGTTCTTC.

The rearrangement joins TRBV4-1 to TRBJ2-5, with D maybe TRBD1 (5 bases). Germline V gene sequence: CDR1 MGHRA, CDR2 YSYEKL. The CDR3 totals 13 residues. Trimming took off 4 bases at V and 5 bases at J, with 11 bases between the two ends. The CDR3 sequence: CASSRGGVETQYF. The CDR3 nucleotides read TGCGCCAGCAGCCGGGGCGGAGTGGAGACCCAGTACTTC.

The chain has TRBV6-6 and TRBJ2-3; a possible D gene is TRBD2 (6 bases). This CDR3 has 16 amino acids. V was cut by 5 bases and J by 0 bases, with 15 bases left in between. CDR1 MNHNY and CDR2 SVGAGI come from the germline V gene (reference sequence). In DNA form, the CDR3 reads TGTGCCAGCAGTCCACGAGCGGGTTCTAGCACAGATACGCAGTATTTT. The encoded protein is CASSPRAGSSTDTQYF.

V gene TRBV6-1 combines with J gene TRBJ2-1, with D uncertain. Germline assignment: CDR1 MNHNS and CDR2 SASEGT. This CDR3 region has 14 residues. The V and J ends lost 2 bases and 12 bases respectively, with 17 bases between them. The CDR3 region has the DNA TGTGCCAGCAGTGAAAGAATAACCGGCATCGGGCAGTTCTTC. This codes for CASSERITGIGQFF.

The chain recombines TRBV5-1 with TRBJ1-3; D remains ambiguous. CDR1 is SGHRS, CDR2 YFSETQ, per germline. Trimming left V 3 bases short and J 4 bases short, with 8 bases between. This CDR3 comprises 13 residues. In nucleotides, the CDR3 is TGCGCCAGCAGCTCGGACGGAGGAAACACCATATATTTT. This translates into CASSSDGGNTIYF.

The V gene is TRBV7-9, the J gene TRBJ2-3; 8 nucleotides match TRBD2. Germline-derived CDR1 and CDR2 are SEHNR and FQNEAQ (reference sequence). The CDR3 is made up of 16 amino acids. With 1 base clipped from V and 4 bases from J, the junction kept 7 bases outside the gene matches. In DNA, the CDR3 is TGTGCCAGCAGCTTAGGTAGCGGGACCGTCGCAGATACGCAGTATTTT. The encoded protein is CASSLGSGTVADTQYF.

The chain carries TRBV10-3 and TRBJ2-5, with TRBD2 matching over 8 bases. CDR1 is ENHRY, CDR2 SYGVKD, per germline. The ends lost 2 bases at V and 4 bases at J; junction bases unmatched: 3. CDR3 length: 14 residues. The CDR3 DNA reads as TGTGCCATCAGTGAGCGCGGGAGGCCAGAGACCCAGTACTTC. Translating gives CAISERGRPETQYF.

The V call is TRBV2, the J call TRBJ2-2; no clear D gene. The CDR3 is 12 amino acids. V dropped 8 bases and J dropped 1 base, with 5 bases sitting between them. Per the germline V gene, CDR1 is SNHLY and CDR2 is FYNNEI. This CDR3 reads CASGGNTGELFF. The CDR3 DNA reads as TGTGCCAGCGGCGGGAACACCGGGGAGCTGTTTTTT.

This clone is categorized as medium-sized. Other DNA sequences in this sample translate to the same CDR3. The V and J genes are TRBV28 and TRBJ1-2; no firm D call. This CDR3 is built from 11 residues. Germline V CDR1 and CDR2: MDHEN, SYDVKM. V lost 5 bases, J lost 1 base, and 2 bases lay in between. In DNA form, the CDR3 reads TGTGCCAGCAGTGTTAACTATGGCTACACCTTC. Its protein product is CASSVNYGYTF.

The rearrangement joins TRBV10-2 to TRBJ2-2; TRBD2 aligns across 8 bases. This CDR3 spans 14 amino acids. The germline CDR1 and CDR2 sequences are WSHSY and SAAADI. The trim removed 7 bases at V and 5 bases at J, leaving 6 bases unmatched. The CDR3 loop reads CASKTSGGTGELFF. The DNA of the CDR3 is TGCGCCAGCAAGACCTCGGGAGGGACCGGGGAGCTGTTTTTT.

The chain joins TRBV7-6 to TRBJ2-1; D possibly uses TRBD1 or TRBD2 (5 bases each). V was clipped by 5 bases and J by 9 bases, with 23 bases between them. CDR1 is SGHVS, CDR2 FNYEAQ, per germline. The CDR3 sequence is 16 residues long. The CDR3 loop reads CASSNTQGRDGAEQFF. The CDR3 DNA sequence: TGTGCCAGCAGCAATACGCAAGGACGGGACGGGGCTGAGCAGTTCTTC.

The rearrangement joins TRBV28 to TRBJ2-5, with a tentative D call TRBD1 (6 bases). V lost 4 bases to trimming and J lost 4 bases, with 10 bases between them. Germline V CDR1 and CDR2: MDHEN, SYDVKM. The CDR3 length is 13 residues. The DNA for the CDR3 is TGTGCCAGCAGTTATGGACAGCGAGAGACCCAGTACTTC. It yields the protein CASSYGQRETQYF.

CDR3 loop: CASSGPGRLQETQYF. As DNA, the CDR3 is TGTGCCAGCAGTGGTCCCGGACGTTTACAAGAGACCCAGTACTTC. V usage is TRBV2 and J usage is TRBJ2-5, with D hard to call. Germline assignment: CDR1 SNHLY and CDR2 FYNNEI. The CDR3 sequence is 15 residues long. V gave up 4 bases and J gave up 2 bases, with 14 bases separating them.

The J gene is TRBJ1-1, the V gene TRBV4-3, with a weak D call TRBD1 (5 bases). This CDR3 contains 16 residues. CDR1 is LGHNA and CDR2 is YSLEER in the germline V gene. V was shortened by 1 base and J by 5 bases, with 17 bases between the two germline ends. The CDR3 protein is CASSQVLGLGVTEAFF. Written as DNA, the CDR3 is TGCGCCAGCAGCCAAGTACTCGGGTTAGGGGTGACTGAAGCTTTCTTT.

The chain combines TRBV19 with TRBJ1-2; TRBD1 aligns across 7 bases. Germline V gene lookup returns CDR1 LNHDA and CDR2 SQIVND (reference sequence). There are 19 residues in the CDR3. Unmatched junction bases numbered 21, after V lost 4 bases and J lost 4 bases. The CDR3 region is CASSRGVAKGATGAYGYTF. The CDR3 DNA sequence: TGTGCCAGTAGTAGGGGCGTGGCGAAGGGGGCCACAGGGGCCTATGGCTACACCTTC.

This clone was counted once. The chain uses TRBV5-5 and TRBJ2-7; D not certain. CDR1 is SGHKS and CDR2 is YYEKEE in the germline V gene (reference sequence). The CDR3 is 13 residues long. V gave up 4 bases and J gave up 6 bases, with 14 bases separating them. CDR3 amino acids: CASSPISPGEQYF. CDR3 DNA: TGTGCCAGCAGCCCCATCTCTCCCGGCGAGCAGTACTTC.

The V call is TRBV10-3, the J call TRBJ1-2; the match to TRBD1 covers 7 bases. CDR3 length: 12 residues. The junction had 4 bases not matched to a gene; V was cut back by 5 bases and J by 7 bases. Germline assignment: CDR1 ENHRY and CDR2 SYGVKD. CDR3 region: CAISRSGGGYTF. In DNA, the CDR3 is TGTGCCATCAGTCGCTCAGGGGGTGGCTACACCTTC.

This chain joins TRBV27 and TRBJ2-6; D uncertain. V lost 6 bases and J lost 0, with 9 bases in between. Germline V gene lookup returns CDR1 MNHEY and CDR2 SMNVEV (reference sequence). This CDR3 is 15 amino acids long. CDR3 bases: TGTGCCAGCAGGACGGCCAGCTCTGGGGCCAACGTCCTGACTTTC. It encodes CASRTASSGANVLTF.

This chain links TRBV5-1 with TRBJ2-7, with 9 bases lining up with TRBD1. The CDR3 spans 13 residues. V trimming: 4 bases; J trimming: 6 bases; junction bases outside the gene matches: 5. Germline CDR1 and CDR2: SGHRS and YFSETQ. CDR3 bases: TGCGCCAGCAGCGGCTCGACAGGGGGCGAGCAGTACTTC. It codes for CASSGSTGGEQYF.

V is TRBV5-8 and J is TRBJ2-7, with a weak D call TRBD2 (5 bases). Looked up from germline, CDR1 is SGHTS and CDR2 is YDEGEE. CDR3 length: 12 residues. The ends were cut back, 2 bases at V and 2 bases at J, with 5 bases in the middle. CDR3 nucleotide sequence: TGTGCCAGCAGCTTCGGGACCTACGAGCAGTACTTC. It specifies CASSFGTYEQYF.

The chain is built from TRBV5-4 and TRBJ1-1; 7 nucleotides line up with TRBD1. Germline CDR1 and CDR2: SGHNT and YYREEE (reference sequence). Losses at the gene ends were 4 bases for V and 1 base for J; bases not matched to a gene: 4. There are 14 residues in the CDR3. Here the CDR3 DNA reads TGTGCCAGCAGCGCTCGGGACAGGAACACTGAAGCTTTCTTT. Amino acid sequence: CASSARDRNTEAFF.

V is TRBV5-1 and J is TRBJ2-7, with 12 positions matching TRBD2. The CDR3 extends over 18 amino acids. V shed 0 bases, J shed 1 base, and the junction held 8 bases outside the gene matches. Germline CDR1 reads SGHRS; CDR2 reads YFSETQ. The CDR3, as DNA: TGCGCCAGCAGCTTGGCCCCGACTAGCGGGAGCCCGTCCTACGAGCAGTACTTC. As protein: CASSLAPTSGSPSYEQYF.

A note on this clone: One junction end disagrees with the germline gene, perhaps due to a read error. The CDR3 nucleotides read TGTGCCAGCAGTGCCCCGGGTCTTCACAATTTT. It encodes CASSAPGLHNF. The chain carries TRBV6-1 and TRBJ1-3, with D uncertain. The germline V gene encodes CDR1 MNHNS and CDR2 SASEGT. The CDR3 has 11 residues.